These 21 T cell receptor beta chains originate from one sample sequenced in a study of blood T cell repertoires in COVID-19. Sequencing was performed with immunoSEQ multiplex PCR; in TCRdb, only in-frame clones are kept and a portion is missing. Among 250,000 or so clones, almost 90% were seen once, and the ten largest hold 1.2% to 1.5%. Specimen: peripheral blood. These receptors all stem from a man older than 75 with acute or convalescent COVID-19.

CDR3 DNA sequence: TGTGCCAGCGGGAGAAACTATGGCTACACCTTC. Translation gives CASGRNYGYTF. This rearrangement joins TRBV7-9 to TRBJ1-2; D gene uncertain. Germline V gene lookup returns CDR1 SEHNR and CDR2 FQNEAQ (reference sequence). The CDR3 is 11 amino acids. Between the trimmed V and J ends, which lost 8 bases and 2 bases, there was a span of 6 bases.

This sequence joins TRBV11-2 and TRBJ2-2; 8 bases align to TRBD1. Germline V gives CDR1 SGHAT, CDR2 FQNNGV. The CDR3 totals 14 residues. The V segment lost 6 bases and the J segment 4 bases; nucleotides outside the gene matches: 4. The CDR3, as DNA: TGTGCCAGCAGTCAGGGGGCGAGCACCGGGGAGCTGTTTTTT. Translating gives CASSQGASTGELFF.

On this clone: Other DNA sequences of this sample code for an identical CDR3. This rearrangement joins TRBV5-5 to TRBJ2-1; 14 bases are a match to TRBD2. The V gene's germline CDR1 is SGHKS and CDR2 YYEKEE (reference sequence). V trimming: 4 bases; J trimming: 0 bases; junction bases outside the gene matches: 3. CDR3 size: 17 residues. The CDR3, as DNA: TGTGCCAGCAGCCCCGGGACTAGCGGGAGCTCCTACAATGAGCAGTTCTTC. This translates into CASSPGTSGSSYNEQFF. The whole variable domain, remainder taken from reference TRBV5-5 and TRBJ2-1, is DAGVTQSPTHLIKTRGQQVTLRCSPISGHKSVSWYQQVLGQGPQFIFQYYEKEERGRGNFPDRFSARQFPNYSSELNVNALLLGDSALYLCASSPGTSGSSYNEQFFGPGTRLTVL.

The chain has TRBV5-6 and TRBJ1-5; weak D call: TRBD1 (6 bases). This CDR3 has 15 residues. CDR1 and CDR2 from the germline V gene are SGHDT and YYEEEE. V lost 0 bases to trimming and J lost 2 bases, with 9 bases between them. The CDR3, as DNA: TGTGCCAGCAGCTTGGCGGCAGGGGGCAATCAGCCCCAGCATTTT. Its translation is CASSLAAGGNQPQHF.

This sequence joins TRBV29-1 and TRBJ1-5; D perhaps matches TRBD1 (5 bases). The CDR3 sequence is 13 residues long. Germline V lookup: CDR1 SQVTM, CDR2 ANQGSEA. Trimming left V 4 bases short and J 1 base short, with 8 bases between. This chain's CDR3 is CSVVGGSNQPQHF. The CDR3 region has the DNA TGCAGCGTTGTGGGGGGGAGCAATCAGCCCCAGCATTTT.

This chain uses TRBV19 with TRBJ1-2, with D hard to call. Trimming took 5 bases from V and 3 from J, leaving 7 bases between them. Germline lookup yields CDR1 LNHDA and CDR2 SQIVND (reference sequence). The CDR3 has 12 amino acids. CDR3 DNA sequence: TGTGCCAGTAGTCAAGACTACTATGGCTACACCTTC. Translating it yields CASSQDYYGYTF.

This clone was counted between two and nine times. The rearrangement joins TRBV4-3 to TRBJ2-7; unclear D gene. This CDR3 has 16 amino acids. Trimming pared 0 bases from V and 6 bases from J, leaving 18 bases between. Germline CDR1 is LGHNA and CDR2 is YSLEER. DNA of the CDR3: TGCGCCAGCAGCCAAGATCACCTAGTACCATCGGTCGAGCAGTACTTC. Translation: CASSQDHLVPSVEQYF.

The V gene is TRBV9, the J gene TRBJ1-2; 8 bases match TRBD1. Trimming cost V 4 bases and J 3 bases; bases outside gene matches: 11. CDR1 and CDR2 (germline): SGDLS, YYNGEE. The CDR3 covers 16 residues. The CDR3 reads CASSPRQGPTHYGYTF. CDR3 in DNA: TGTGCCAGCAGCCCTCGACAGGGGCCGACCCACTATGGCTACACCTTC.

CDR3 region: CASSLAGLPEQYF. As DNA, the CDR3 is TGTGCCAGCAGCTTAGCGGGGCTACCCGAGCAGTACTTC. The chain carries TRBV7-2 and TRBJ2-7, with D perhaps TRBD1 (5 bases). V lost 0 bases and J 6 bases, leaving 9 bases between the germline ends. Germline V CDR1 and CDR2: SGHTA, FQGNSA. This CDR3 has 13 residues.

The sample holds one count of this clone. This chain uses TRBV5-1 with TRBJ1-3, with D uncertain. V lost 1 base, J lost 8 bases, and 7 bases lay in between. CDR3 size: 12 residues. Looked up from germline, CDR1 is SGHRS and CDR2 is YFSETQ. This CDR3 reads CASSLSGDTIYF. CDR3 in DNA: TGCGCCAGCAGCTTGAGCGGGGACACCATATATTTT. Combining the CDR3 with reference TRBV5-1 and TRBJ1-3 gives the whole variable domain KAGVTQTPRYLIKTRGQQVTLSCSPISGHRSVSWYQQTPGQGLQFLFEYFSETQRNKGNFPGRFSGRQFSNSRSEMNVSTLELGDSALYLCASSLSGDTIYFGEGSWLTVV.

The CDR3 loop reads CASSSSGQGYEKLFF. Here the CDR3 DNA reads TGTGCCAGTAGTAGCTCGGGACAGGGGTACGAAAAACTGTTTTTT. The chain employs TRBV19 and TRBJ1-4; 10 bases map to TRBD1. The germline V gene encodes CDR1 LNHDA and CDR2 SQIVND (reference sequence). The CDR3 totals 15 residues. V lost 4 bases to trimming and J lost 8 bases; unmatched junction nucleotides: 7.

This clone appeared a few times. The J gene is TRBJ1-1, the V gene TRBV5-5; D gene uncertain. This CDR3 has 14 residues. The germline V gene has CDR1 SGHKS and CDR2 YYEKEE (reference sequence). V lost 0 bases and J lost 0, with 6 bases in between. The CDR3 DNA reads as TGTGCCAGCAGCTTGGTAAGCGTGAACACTGAAGCTTTCTTT. It specifies CASSLVSVNTEAFF.

In this sample, this clone turned up once. This sequence joins TRBV9 and TRBJ1-2, with D hard to call. The ends were cut back, 3 bases at V and 8 bases at J, with 11 bases in the middle. The V gene's germline CDR1 is SGDLS and CDR2 YYNGEE. This CDR3 has 12 amino acids. DNA of the CDR3: TGTGCCAGCAGCGCCTTCGATGAGGGCTACACCTTC. Translation gives CASSAFDEGYTF.

The chain has TRBV10-3 and TRBJ1-2, with 8 nucleotides matching TRBD1. Looked up from germline, CDR1 is ENHRY and CDR2 is SYGVKD. Unmatched junction bases numbered 8, after V lost 3 bases and J lost 8 bases. CDR3 length equals 14 residues. CDR3 sequence reads: CAISEQGEAEGYTF. CDR3 in DNA: TGTGCCATCAGTGAACAGGGGGAAGCGGAAGGCTACACCTTC.

The gene calls are TRBV28 and TRBJ1-2; D might be TRBD1 (5 bases). V was shortened by 6 bases and J by 5 bases, with 19 bases between the two germline ends. The CDR3 extends over 15 amino acids. CDR1 and CDR2 from the germline V gene are MDHEN and SYDVKM. The CDR3 is CASRSPAGTGYGYTF. In DNA form, the CDR3 reads TGTGCCAGCAGGAGCCCCGCAGGGACTGGATATGGCTACACCTTC.

The V call is TRBV6-5, the J call TRBJ2-5, with D possibly matching TRBD2 (6 bases). This CDR3 region has 15 residues. In germline, CDR1 is MNHEY, CDR2 SVGAGI. V lost 6 bases and J lost 2, with 16 bases in between. CDR3 nucleotides: TGTGCCAGCAGCTCTATAGGTGGGAGGCAAGAGACCCAGTACTTC. It codes for CASSSIGGRQETQYF.

This clone appeared a few times. This chain joins TRBV18 and TRBJ2-3, with a possible D match to TRBD1 (6 bases). The CDR3 is 15 residues long. V shed 8 bases and J shed 3 bases, with 18 bases lying between them. Germline CDR1 is KGHSH and CDR2 is LQKENI. The CDR3 coding sequence is TGTGCCAGCCAACAGGGTTTGTTGGTAACAGATACGCAGTATTTT. Its translation: CASQQGLLVTDTQYF.

The chain uses TRBV5-8 and TRBJ2-3; TRBD2 matches at 10 bases. The CDR3 loop spans 15 amino acids. Germline CDR1 reads SGHTS; CDR2 reads YDEGEE. V was clipped by 2 bases and J by 6 bases; unmatched bases: 6. The CDR3: CASSFRTSGFDTQYF. DNA of the CDR3: TGTGCCAGCAGCTTTCGGACTAGCGGTTTTGATACGCAGTATTTT.

V gene TRBV5-7 combines with J gene TRBJ2-7, with D perhaps matching TRBD1 (5 bases). TRBV5-7 has ORF status, its function being uncertain. There are 17 residues in the CDR3. V dropped 4 bases and J dropped 4 bases, with 24 bases sitting between them. Here the CDR3 DNA reads TGTGCCAGCAGCGGCAAGGCGACAGAGTCTCTCTTATACGAGCAGTACTTC. Protein: CASSGKATESLLYEQYF.

This sequence joins TRBV6-2 or TRBV6-3 and TRBJ2-2; 7 nucleotides match TRBD2. Germline V gene data show CDR1 as MNHEY and CDR2 as SVGEGT. V lost 0 bases and J lost 6; bases outside the gene matches: 16. The CDR3 contains 19 residues. In DNA form, the CDR3 reads TGTGCCAGCAGTTACTCTCCTCTTCGAGCGGGAAATTTCGCCGGGGAGCTGTTTTTT. It encodes CASSYSPLRAGNFAGELFF.

The gene calls are TRBV12-5 and TRBJ1-4, with a possible D match to TRBD1 (6 bases). This CDR3 comprises 18 residues. Trimming took 5 bases from V and 0 from J, leaving 19 bases between them. Germline V lookup: CDR1 LGHNT, CDR2 FRNRAP. The CDR3 DNA reads as TGTGCTAGTGGTCCGGGACACACCATTCCAGCAACTAATGAAAAACTGTTTTTT. Translated, it gives CASGPGHTIPATNEKLFF.